This T cell receptor (beta chain) was profiled in a study of cytomegalovirus exposure and HLA in healthy donors. Study-level findings and limits: First-cohort TCR clusters were later found to tend to co-occur in the 90 to 150 validation repertoires.

Measured with immunoSEQ multiplex PCR; TCRdb has only the in-frame clones, and not every one. The data show approximately 99,000 clones, 70% to 85% seen once. Worth noting for this clone: The antigen is unknown.

From germline, CDR1 is MNHNS and CDR2 SASEGT. V trimming: 6 bases; J trimming: 7 bases; junction bases outside the gene matches: 7. This CDR3 contains 14 residues. This clonotype originated in a young woman in good health and CMV-seronegative. The sample was PBMCs. The chain uses TRBV6-1 and TRBJ2-3, with 10 bases identical to TRBD2. The CDR3 sequence: CASSETSGANTQYF. As DNA, the CDR3 is TGTGCCAGCAGCGAAACTAGCGGGGCGAATACGCAGTATTTT.